Each of the 8 T cell receptor beta chains below was sequenced from the same sample in a study of shared clonotypes between healthy human individuals. The data were produced by immunoSEQ multiplex PCR, yet TCRdb's version contains in-frame clones alone and is incomplete. The sample consists of about 1 million clones, around 74% of them appearing once. Sequenced input: memory CD4+ T cells sorted from blood. Documented subset: CD45RA-negative fraction. Receptor source: a man in his late teens or twenties in good health.

Only one count was recorded for this clone. This sample also contains other DNA sequences that code for the same CDR3. The chain has TRBV10-1 and TRBJ2-5; D is ambiguous. V lost 0 bases to trimming and J lost 2 bases, with 7 bases between them. Germline CDR1 is WNHNN and CDR2 is SYGVQD (reference sequence). The CDR3 covers 14 residues. CDR3 in amino acids: CASSESGKQETQYF. CDR3 nucleotide sequence: TGCGCCAGCAGTGAGTCTGGGAAACAAGAGACCCAGTACTTC.

V is TRBV5-1 and J is TRBJ2-4; D possibly corresponds to TRBD2 (5 bases). The CDR3 sequence is 15 residues long. V lost 0 bases to trimming and J lost 2 bases, with 9 bases between them. CDR1 is SGHRS and CDR2 is YFSETQ in the germline V gene. CDR3 sequence reads: CASSLDPGSKNIQYF. The DNA for the CDR3 is TGCGCCAGCAGCTTGGATCCGGGATCCAAAAACATTCAGTACTTC.

In its sample, this clone was seen a few times. V gene TRBV7-2 combines with J gene TRBJ2-3; 9 nucleotides match TRBD2. Germline V CDR1 and CDR2: SGHTA, FQGNSA. With 5 bases clipped from V and 4 bases from J, the junction kept 10 bases outside the gene matches. The CDR3 covers 16 residues. The DNA for the CDR3 is TGTGCCAGCAGCCCCTCGTTAGCGGGAGTAGCAGATACGCAGTATTTT. It specifies CASSPSLAGVADTQYF. Full variable domain (remainder filled in from reference TRBV7-2 and TRBJ2-3): GAGVSQSPSNKVTEKGKDVELRCDPISGHTALYWYRQSLGQGLEFLIYFQGNSAPDKSGLPSDRFSAERTGGSVSTLTIQRTQQEDSAVYLCASSPSLAGVADTQYFGPGTRLTVL.

V gene TRBV7-9 combines with J gene TRBJ2-3; D gene uncertain. This CDR3 is 14 amino acids long. Germline loops: CDR1 SEHNR, CDR2 FQNEAQ (reference sequence). V was pared by 4 bases and J by 3 bases, with 11 bases between. The CDR3 DNA sequence: TGTGCCAGCAGCTCGGATCGAGGAACAGATACGCAGTATTTT. Amino acids: CASSSDRGTDTQYF. Combining the CDR3 with reference TRBV7-9 and TRBJ2-3 gives the whole variable domain DTGVSQNPRHKITKRGQNVTFRCDPISEHNRLYWYRQTLGQGPEFLTYFQNEAQLEKSRLLSDRFSAERPKGSFSTLEIQRTEQGDSAMYLCASSSDRGTDTQYFGPGTRLTVL.

This chain links TRBV5-6 with TRBJ1-6; TRBD1 matches at 8 bases. CDR1 is SGHDT, CDR2 YYEEEE, per germline. With V trimmed by 4 bases and J by 6 bases, 6 bases remained unmatched. The length of the CDR3 is 15 residues. The CDR3 DNA reads TGTGCCAGCAGCCTCCGCGACAGGGGTAATTCACCCCTCCACTTT. Its protein is CASSLRDRGNSPLHF. Full variable domain (remainder filled in from reference TRBV5-6 and TRBJ1-6): DAGVTQSPTHLIKTRGQQVTLRCSPKSGHDTVSWYQQALGQGPQFIFQYYEEEERQRGNFPDRFSGHQFPNYSSELNVNALLLGDSALYLCASSLRDRGNSPLHFGNGTRLTVT.

The J gene is TRBJ1-2, the V gene TRBV18, with 8 bases that match TRBD1. Germline assignment: CDR1 KGHSH and CDR2 LQKENI. Trimming took 3 bases from V and 6 from J; bases not matched to a gene: 12. The CDR3 spans 16 residues. CDR3 amino acids: CASSPTWTGLKHGYTF. The CDR3 coding sequence is TGTGCCAGCTCACCCACTTGGACAGGGTTAAAGCATGGCTACACCTTC. Complete variable domain (other parts from reference TRBV18 and TRBJ1-2): NAGVMQNPRHLVRRRGQEARLRCSPMKGHSHVYWYRQLPEEGLKFMVYLQKENIIDESGMPKERFSAEFPKEGPSILRIQQVVRGDSAAYFCASSPTWTGLKHGYTFGSGTRLTVV.

The chain joins TRBV5-6 to TRBJ2-2; possibly TRBD2 for D (6 bases). Deletions cut 4 bases from V and 0 bases from J, with 10 bases between. Germline CDR1 and CDR2: SGHDT and YYEEEE. The CDR3 covers 15 residues. In nucleotides, the CDR3 is TGTGCCAGCAGCAGGAGGGTTTCGAACACCGGGGAGCTGTTTTTT. Its translation: CASSRRVSNTGELFF.

This clone was recorded at least ten times. The chain links TRBV30 to TRBJ1-3; D is uncertain. Germline CDR1 reads GTSNPN; CDR2 reads SVGIG (reference sequence). The CDR3 length is 13 residues. Trimming took 5 bases from V and 4 from J, leaving 12 bases between them. The CDR3 DNA is TGTGCCTGGGGCCAGAAGCGGGGAAACACCATATATTTT. This translates into CAWGQKRGNTIYF.